This entry lists 9 T cell receptor beta chains sequenced from one sample in a study of STAT3 mutations in large granular lymphocyte leukemia. General study points: Every T-LGLL patient had at least one immunodominant TCRbeta clonotype.

The data were produced by immunoSEQ multiplex PCR, yet TCRdb's version contains in-frame clones alone and is incomplete. Counted here are 1,000 to 1,500 clones, about 2.3% occurring once; the ten biggest clones make up approximately 60%. The antigens of these receptors remain unknown. The sequenced sample was PBMCs. These receptors were taken from a human donor with T large granular lymphocyte leukemia. Some clones in this sample may be carry-over from other donors' samples.

The chain combines TRBV5-4 with TRBJ1-2; D is ambiguous. The CDR3 runs 13 residues. Germline values: CDR1 SGHNT, CDR2 YYREEE (reference sequence). V was trimmed by 3 bases and J by 4 bases, leaving 10 bases between them. The CDR3 DNA is TGTGCCAGCAGCTATCCACCAGTCTATGGCTACACCTTC. Translating it yields CASSYPPVYGYTF.

This chain connects TRBV19 to TRBJ2-7, with D perhaps TRBD1 or TRBD2 (6 bases each). Germline V lookup: CDR1 LNHDA, CDR2 SQIVND (reference sequence). This CDR3 region has 14 residues. V lost 5 bases and J 6 bases, leaving 17 bases between the germline ends. The CDR3 sequence: CASSSLSGAREQYF. The CDR3 nucleotides are TGTGCCAGTAGTTCCCTCTCGGGGGCTCGCGAGCAGTACTTC. Drawing the rest from reference TRBV19 and TRBJ2-7, the complete variable domain is DGGITQSPKYLFRKEGQNVTLSCEQNLNHDAMYWYRQDPGQGLRLIYYSQIVNDFQKGDIAEGYSVSREKKESFPLTVTSAQKNPTAFYLCASSSLSGAREQYFGPGTRLTVT.

V is TRBV30 and J is TRBJ1-1; perhaps TRBD1 as D (6 bases). This CDR3 is built from 15 residues. With 2 bases removed from V and 2 bases from J, the gap between germline ends came to 15 bases. The germline V gene has CDR1 GTSNPN and CDR2 SVGIG (reference sequence). The chain's CDR3 is CAWSRLGGPNTEAFF. In nucleotides, the CDR3 is TGTGCCTGGAGTCGGCTGGGGGGCCCTAACACTGAAGCTTTCTTT.

The chain joins TRBV30 to TRBJ2-5, with D possibly matching TRBD2 (6 bases). The CDR3 contains 13 residues. The germline V gene has CDR1 GTSNPN and CDR2 SVGIG (reference sequence). The V end lost 2 bases, the J end lost 5 bases, and 12 bases lay between the germline ends. The CDR3 sequence: CAWSPPSAETQYF. CDR3 DNA sequence: TGTGCCTGGAGTCCGCCTAGCGCGGAGACCCAGTACTTC.

This chain links TRBV9 with TRBJ2-7; D not resolved. The length of the CDR3 is 14 residues. Per germline, CDR1 SGDLS and CDR2 YYNGEE. V lost 0 bases to trimming and J lost 4 bases, with 11 bases between them. CDR3 bases: TGTGCCAGCAGCGTAGGCCCGTTCGGGTACGAGCAGTACTTC. Translation: CASSVGPFGYEQYF.

This clone was detected only a few times. The rearrangement joins TRBV7-9 to TRBJ1-5; no clear D gene. V gave up 0 bases and J gave up 6 bases, with 3 bases separating them. This CDR3 is 12 amino acids long. Germline V gene sequence: CDR1 SEHNR, CDR2 FQNEAQ (reference sequence). The DNA for the CDR3 is TGTGCCAGCAGCTTAGCAAGTCAGCCCCAGCATTTT. Its translation is CASSLASQPQHF.

The V gene is TRBV19, the J gene TRBJ2-7, with a tentative D call TRBD1 (6 bases). There are 13 residues in the CDR3. V dropped 6 bases and J dropped 5 bases, with 14 bases sitting between them. The germline V gene encodes CDR1 LNHDA and CDR2 SQIVND (reference sequence). The CDR3 DNA follows: TGTGCCAGTAGCCTTACAGGGTTCGACGAGCAGTACTTC. This codes for CASSLTGFDEQYF.

This clone has more than one count but fewer than ten. V and J are TRBV7-2 and TRBJ2-3; unclear D gene. Germline V gene lookup returns CDR1 SGHTA and CDR2 FQGNSA. V was trimmed by 4 bases and J by 0 bases, leaving 2 bases between them. The length of the CDR3 is 12 residues. The CDR3 DNA reads as TGTGCCAGCAGCTACAGCACAGATACGCAGTATTTT. This translates into CASSYSTDTQYF.

The J gene is TRBJ1-4, the V gene TRBV28; possible D gene TRBD1, 5 bases. Germline V gene lookup returns CDR1 MDHEN and CDR2 SYDVKM. V was shortened by 6 bases and J by 7 bases, with 15 bases between the two germline ends. The CDR3 loop spans 14 amino acids. The CDR3 is CASSPRVGSEKLFF. The DNA for the CDR3 is TGTGCCAGCAGCCCCAGGGTGGGTAGTGAAAAACTGTTTTTT.